A single sample gave rise to the 5 T cell receptor beta chains below, sequenced in a study of blood T cells in healthy people across ages. Using a J-beta primer mix together with a sample-barcoded 5' primer, a second PCR was run for about 6 to 11 cycles. From the 5' RACE reads, TCRdb called clonotypes with MiXCR, one entry per CDR3 protein. The table includes about 1,500,000 distinct CDR3 sequences, roughly 40% detected once. The sample was blood. Every receptor here comes from a woman in her late teens or twenties in good health.

For the CDR3, the DNA is TGCAGTGCACGCGGGGGAGGCGGGGAGCTGTTTTTT. Encoded protein: CSARGGGGELFF. The chain links TRBV20-1 to TRBJ2-2; 7 positions match TRBD2. This CDR3 spans 12 amino acids. V shed 6 bases and J 7 bases; nucleotides not matched to a gene: 5. Germline V gene sequence: CDR1 DFQATT, CDR2 SNEGSKA (reference sequence).

The rearrangement joins TRBV7-8 to TRBJ2-5; D may be TRBD2 (6 bases). From germline, CDR1 is SGHVS and CDR2 FQNEAQ. Trimming took off 4 bases at V and 6 bases at J, with 15 bases between the two ends. The CDR3 spans 14 residues. CDR3 sequence: CASSSGDVRQTQYF. The CDR3 nucleotides are TGTGCCAGCAGCTCGGGGGATGTGAGGCAGACCCAGTACTTC.

This clonotype appeared a few times. The chain combines TRBV4-1 with TRBJ2-3; 14 positions agree with TRBD2. Losses at the gene ends were 4 bases for V and 8 bases for J; bases not matched to a gene: 8. The CDR3 is 16 amino acids. CDR1 and CDR2 from the germline V gene are MGHRA and YSYEKL. The CDR3 region has the DNA TGCGCCAGCAGCCCTGGGACTAGCGGGAGCTTTAGTACGCAGTATTTT. This encodes CASSPGTSGSFSTQYF.

This sequence joins TRBV18 and TRBJ1-4, with 7 bases aligning to TRBD1. Germline V lookup: CDR1 KGHSH, CDR2 LQKENI. After removal of 5 bases from V and 0 bases from J, the junction contained 6 bases not matched to a gene. There are 16 residues in the CDR3. This CDR3 is CASSFRDSATNEKLFF. Written as DNA, the CDR3 is TGTGCCAGCTCATTCAGGGACAGCGCAACTAATGAAAAACTGTTTTTT.

This clonotype was seen a few times. The J gene is TRBJ1-4, the V gene TRBV12-3 or TRBV12-4; D is uncertain. V dropped 5 bases and J dropped 0 bases, with 13 bases sitting between them. CDR3 size: 16 residues. The CDR3 protein is CASSRGISSTNEKLFF. CDR3 sequence (DNA): TGTGCCAGCAGTCGGGGTATTTCCTCAACTAATGAAAAACTGTTTTTT.